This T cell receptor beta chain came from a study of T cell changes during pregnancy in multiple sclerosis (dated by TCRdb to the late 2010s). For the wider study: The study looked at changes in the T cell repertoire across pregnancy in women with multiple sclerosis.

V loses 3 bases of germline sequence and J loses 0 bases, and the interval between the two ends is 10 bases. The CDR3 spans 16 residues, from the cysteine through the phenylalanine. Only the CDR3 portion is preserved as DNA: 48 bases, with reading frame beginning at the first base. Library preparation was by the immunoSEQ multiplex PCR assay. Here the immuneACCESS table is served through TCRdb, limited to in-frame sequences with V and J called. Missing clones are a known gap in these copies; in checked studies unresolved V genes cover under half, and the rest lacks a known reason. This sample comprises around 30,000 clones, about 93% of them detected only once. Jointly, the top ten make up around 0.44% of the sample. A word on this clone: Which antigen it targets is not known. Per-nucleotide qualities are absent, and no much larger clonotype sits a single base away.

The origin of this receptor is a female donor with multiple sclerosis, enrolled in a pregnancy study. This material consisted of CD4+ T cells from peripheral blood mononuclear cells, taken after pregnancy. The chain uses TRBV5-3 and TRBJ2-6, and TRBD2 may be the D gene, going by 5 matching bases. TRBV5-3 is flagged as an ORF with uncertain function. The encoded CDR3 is CARSCLGSSGANVLTF. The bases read TGTGCCAGAAGCTGCCTAGGGAGCTCTGGGGCCAACGTCCTGACTTTC.